This TCR beta chain comes out of a study of T cell responses to AZD1222 COVID-19 vaccine. Study conclusions and caveats: Within unmutated variant regions lay the reported targets of nearly half of spike-specific TCRs. The donor cohort was predominantly white British with a female majority, and clonal diversity may have been underestimated. Baseline seropositivity characterized only six AZD1222 recipients.

The protocol was immunoSEQ multiplex PCR, while the TCRdb copy is restricted to in-frame clones and leaves out a portion. The sample contains approximately 150,000 clones, 80% to 95% of which appear only once. Between the trimmed V and J ends, which lost 2 bases and 2 bases, there was a span of 9 bases. There are 14 residues in the CDR3. The germline CDR1 and CDR2 sequences are PRHDT and FYEKMQ (reference sequence). About this clone: Its specificity is unknown.

This chain connects TRBV13 to TRBJ1-2; D might be TRBD1 (5 bases). The clonotype was recovered from an adult in good health. The material sequenced was peripheral blood, taken on day 0 of AZD1222 vaccination. The CDR3 here is CASSLIGDNYGYTF. CDR3 DNA: TGTGCCAGCAGCTTAATTGGGGACAACTATGGCTACACCTTC.